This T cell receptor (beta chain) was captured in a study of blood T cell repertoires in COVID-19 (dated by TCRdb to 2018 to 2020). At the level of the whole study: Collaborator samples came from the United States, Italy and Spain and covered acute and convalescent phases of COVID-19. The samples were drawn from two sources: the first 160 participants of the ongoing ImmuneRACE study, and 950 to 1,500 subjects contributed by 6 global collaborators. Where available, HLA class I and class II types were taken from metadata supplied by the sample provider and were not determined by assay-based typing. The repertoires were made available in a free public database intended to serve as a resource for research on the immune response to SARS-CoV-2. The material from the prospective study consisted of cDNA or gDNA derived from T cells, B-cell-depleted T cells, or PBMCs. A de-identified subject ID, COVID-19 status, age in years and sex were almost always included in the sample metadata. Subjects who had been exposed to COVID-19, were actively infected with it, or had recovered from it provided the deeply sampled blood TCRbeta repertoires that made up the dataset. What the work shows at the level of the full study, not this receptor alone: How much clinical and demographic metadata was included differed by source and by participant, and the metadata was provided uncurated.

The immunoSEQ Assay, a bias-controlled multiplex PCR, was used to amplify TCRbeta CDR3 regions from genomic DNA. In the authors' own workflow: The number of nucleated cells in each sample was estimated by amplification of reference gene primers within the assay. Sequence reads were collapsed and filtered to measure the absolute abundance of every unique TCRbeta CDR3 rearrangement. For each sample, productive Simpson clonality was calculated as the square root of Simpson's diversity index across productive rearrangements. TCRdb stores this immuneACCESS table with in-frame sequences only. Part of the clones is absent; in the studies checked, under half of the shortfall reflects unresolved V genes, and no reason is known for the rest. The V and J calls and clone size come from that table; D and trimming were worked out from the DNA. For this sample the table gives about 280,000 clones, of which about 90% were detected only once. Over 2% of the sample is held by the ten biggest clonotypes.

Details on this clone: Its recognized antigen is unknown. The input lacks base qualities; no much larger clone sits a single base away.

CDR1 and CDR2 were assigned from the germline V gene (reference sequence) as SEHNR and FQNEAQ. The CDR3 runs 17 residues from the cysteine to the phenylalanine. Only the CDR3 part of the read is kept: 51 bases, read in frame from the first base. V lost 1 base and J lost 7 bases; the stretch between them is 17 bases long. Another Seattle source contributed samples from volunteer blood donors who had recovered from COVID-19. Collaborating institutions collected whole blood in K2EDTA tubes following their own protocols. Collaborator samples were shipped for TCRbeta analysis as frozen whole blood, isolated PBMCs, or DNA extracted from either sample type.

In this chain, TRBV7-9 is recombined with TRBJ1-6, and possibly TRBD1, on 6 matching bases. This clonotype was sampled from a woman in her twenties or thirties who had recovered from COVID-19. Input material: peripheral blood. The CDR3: CASSLGPQGSGNSPLHF. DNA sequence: TGTGCCAGCAGCTTAGGACCGCAGGGGTCTGGCAATTCACCCCTCCACTTT.